One and the same sample provided the 15 T cell receptor beta chains below, sequenced in a study of OX40 agonist ivuxolimab in advanced cancers. Data came from immunoSEQ multiplex PCR; TCRdb stores just in-frame clones and leaves some out. The table includes 65,000 to 100,000 clones, 70% to 90% detected once. The input for sequencing was CD4+ or CD8+ T cells sorted from blood, taken in a trial of the OX40 agonist ivuxolimab. These receptor sequences come from an adult with an advanced solid tumor such as melanoma, head and neck, liver or kidney cancer.

The chain recombines TRBV2 with TRBJ2-1, with unresolved D. V lost 2 bases and J 10 bases, leaving 9 bases between the germline ends. Germline lookup yields CDR1 SNHLY and CDR2 FYNNEI. This CDR3 is 12 amino acids long. The CDR3 is CASSELPLEQFF. For the CDR3, the DNA is TGTGCCAGCAGTGAACTCCCCCTCGAGCAGTTCTTC.

This sequence joins TRBV5-1 and TRBJ2-7; TRBD1 matches at 7 bases. The V gene's germline CDR1 is SGHRS and CDR2 YFSETQ. The ends lost 0 bases at V and 3 bases at J; junction bases unmatched: 6. The CDR3 is 15 residues long. CDR3 protein: CASSLEGTESYEQYF. The CDR3 DNA reads as TGCGCCAGCAGCTTGGAGGGGACAGAGAGCTACGAGCAGTACTTC.

The chain carries TRBV13 and TRBJ2-7; D unclear. The CDR3 contains 12 residues. The V gene lost 5 bases and the J gene lost 5 bases, with 10 bases spanning the gap. Germline lookup yields CDR1 PRHDT and CDR2 FYEKMQ (reference sequence). The CDR3 DNA sequence: TGTGCCAGCAGCATGGGCACAGACGAGCAGTACTTC. The encoded protein is CASSMGTDEQYF.

The chain carries TRBV28 and TRBJ1-4; D perhaps matches TRBD1 (5 bases). Germline CDR1 and CDR2: MDHEN and SYDVKM. CDR3 length: 18 amino acids. V was pared by 4 bases and J by 2 bases, with 20 bases between. The CDR3 spells CASSSVSGYGGTNEKLFF. For the CDR3, the DNA is TGTGCCAGCAGTTCCGTTTCGGGGTATGGGGGGACTAATGAAAAACTGTTTTTT.

V is TRBV7-2 and J is TRBJ2-7; D gene ambiguous. The CDR3 is made up of 14 amino acids. V dropped 1 base and J dropped 4 bases, with 11 bases sitting between them. Per the germline V gene, CDR1 is SGHTA and CDR2 is FQGNSA. The DNA for the CDR3 is TGTGCCAGCAGCTTAGAGGCCGTTTCTTACGAGCAGTACTTC. Its protein product is CASSLEAVSYEQYF.

The chain uses TRBV28 and TRBJ2-1; perhaps TRBD1 as D (6 bases). This CDR3 has 18 residues. Trimming shortened V by 6 bases and J by 8 bases, and 29 bases separated the two germline ends. Germline V gene lookup returns CDR1 MDHEN and CDR2 SYDVKM. Here the CDR3 reads CASSSWYAGRGQVDEQFF. CDR3 coding DNA: TGTGCCAGCAGCTCGTGGTACGCCGGCAGGGGTCAAGTCGATGAGCAGTTCTTC.

The CDR3 loop is CASSPTSDSRTGELFF. Written as DNA, the CDR3 is TGTGCCAGCAGCCCAACGTCGGACTCTCGTACCGGGGAGCTGTTTTTT. The chain links TRBV9 to TRBJ2-2; maybe TRBD2 (5 bases). The CDR3 covers 16 residues. Germline CDR1 and CDR2: SGDLS and YYNGEE. V was pared by 4 bases and J by 5 bases, with 18 bases between.

This clone ranks as medium-sized. DNA for the CDR3: TGTGCCAGCGGGGGGGGACAGGGCGGCAATCAGCCCCAGCATTTT. It is translated as CASGGGQGGNQPQHF. The chain uses TRBV19 and TRBJ1-5, with 9 bases aligning to TRBD1. The junction had 8 bases not matched to a gene; V was cut back by 9 bases and J by 2 bases. The CDR3 is made up of 15 amino acids. Germline lookup yields CDR1 LNHDA and CDR2 SQIVND (reference sequence).

The chain combines TRBV5-8 with TRBJ1-5; 7 nucleotides align to TRBD1. The germline V gene has CDR1 SGHTS and CDR2 YDEGEE. J was trimmed by 1 base and V by 4 bases; bases with no gene match: 2. The CDR3 loop spans 14 amino acids. CDR3: CASSVTGSNQPQHF. As DNA, the CDR3 is TGTGCCAGCAGCGTGACAGGGAGCAATCAGCCCCAGCATTTT.

The rearrangement joins TRBV7-9 to TRBJ2-3, with D unclear. Germline values: CDR1 SEHNR, CDR2 FQNEAQ (reference sequence). This CDR3 comprises 14 residues. The ends were cut back, 2 bases at V and 5 bases at J, with 11 bases in the middle. The CDR3 is CASSLFPGRDTQYF. CDR3 nucleotide sequence: TGTGCCAGCAGCTTATTCCCAGGTAGAGATACGCAGTATTTT. Together with reference TRBV7-9 and TRBJ2-3, the CDR3 gives the full variable domain: DTGVSQNPRHKITKRGQNVTFRCDPISEHNRLYWYRQTLGQGPEFLTYFQNEAQLEKSRLLSDRFSAERPKGSFSTLEIQRTEQGDSAMYLCASSLFPGRDTQYFGPGTRLTVL.

The J gene is TRBJ2-7, the V gene TRBV6-5, with unresolved D. V lost 0 bases and J 4 bases, leaving 13 bases between the germline ends. Germline lookup yields CDR1 MNHEY and CDR2 SVGAGI. CDR3 length: 15 residues. Written as DNA, the CDR3 is TGTGCCAGCAGTTACTCATTAGGGCCGACTTACGAGCAGTACTTC. Its translation: CASSYSLGPTYEQYF.

This clone was observed a handful of times. The chain joins TRBV30 to TRBJ1-2; D gene unclear. Between the trimmed V and J ends, which lost 0 bases and 0 bases, there was a span of 8 bases. CDR1 is GTSNPN and CDR2 is SVGIG in the germline V gene (reference sequence). This CDR3 spans 14 amino acids. DNA for the CDR3: TGTGCCTGGAGTGTATACAGAACTAACTATGGCTACACCTTC. Translation gives CAWSVYRTNYGYTF.

This rearrangement joins TRBV28 to TRBJ1-5, with a weak D call TRBD1 (5 bases). With 3 bases removed from V and 2 bases from J, the gap between germline ends came to 14 bases. This CDR3 contains 16 residues. The germline V gene has CDR1 MDHEN and CDR2 SYDVKM. The CDR3 bases are TGTGCCAGCAGTTTCCCCCGGGACGTTGGCAATCAGCCCCAGCATTTT. Protein: CASSFPRDVGNQPQHF.

The genes are TRBV14 and TRBJ2-3, with D unclear. CDR1 is SGHDN and CDR2 is FVKESK in the germline V gene. V was cut by 6 bases and J by 4 bases, with 8 bases left in between. This CDR3 has 12 amino acids. CDR3 residues: CASSRSSDTQYF. CDR3 DNA sequence: TGTGCCAGCAGTCGATCTTCAGATACGCAGTATTTT.

This clone appeared a single time. V gene TRBV7-2 combines with J gene TRBJ2-7; 7 nucleotides align to TRBD1. In germline, CDR1 is SGHTA, CDR2 FQGNSA. Losses at the gene ends were 2 bases for V and 2 bases for J; bases not matched to a gene: 3. The length of the CDR3 is 14 residues. The CDR3 nucleotides are TGTGCCAGCAGCTTAATGACAGGGCCCTACGAGCAGTACTTC. Translated: CASSLMTGPYEQYF. Combining the CDR3 with reference TRBV7-2 and TRBJ2-7 gives the whole variable domain GAGVSQSPSNKVTEKGKDVELRCDPISGHTALYWYRQSLGQGLEFLIYFQGNSAPDKSGLPSDRFSAERTGGSVSTLTIQRTQQEDSAVYLCASSLMTGPYEQYFGPGTRLTVT.